This TCR beta chain was found in a study of CD8+ T cells in alopecia areata. TCR sequencing used cDNA made by reverse transcription of extracted RNA. Repertoires were generated with immunoSEQ multiplex PCR, while TCRdb's copy carries only in-frame clones and drops some. The sample has about 140,000 clones; roughly 82% are singletons. In germline, CDR1 is MNHEY, CDR2 SMNVEV (reference sequence). Deletions cut 6 bases from V and 0 bases from J, with 12 bases between. This CDR3 spans 15 amino acids. In regard to this clone: Its antigen is not identified.

Study-wide points: On tofacitinib, scalp and blood still held many of the expanded lesional clones.

Treatment described: oral pan-JAK inhibitor, 5-10 mg twice daily. This sequence joins TRBV27 and TRBJ1-5; D not certain. The origin of this receptor is a human donor with alopecia areata. Sequenced here: CD8+ T cells sorted from blood, sampled at week 4, from a patient treated with tofacitinib. DNA of the CDR3: TGTGCCAGCAGAAAGCTTGAATATAGCAATCAGCCCCAGCATTTT. Amino acids: CASRKLEYSNQPQHF.